This T cell receptor (beta chain) was profiled in a study of glioma-infiltrating T cells after dendritic cell vaccination. This clone turned up a few times. The CDR3 contains 16 residues. Trimming at V came to 6 bases and at J to 7 bases, leaving 9 bases not matched to a gene. In germline, CDR1 is WSHSY, CDR2 SAAADI. Input was approximately 2.2 ug genomic DNA, or all available if less. Some clones are missing from TCRdb's copy, which holds only in-frame ones; the method was immunoSEQ multiplex PCR. In the table there are approximately 50,000 clones, around 89% of which are singletons. The time point is: after dendritic cell vaccination, including at tumor progression/relapse. Fresh-frozen tumor tissue and more than two years of survival data were available for all.

Sequenced material: blood, taken after dendritic cell vaccination. The V call is TRBV10-2, the J call TRBJ2-1, with TRBD2 identical over 13 bases. The clonotype comes from a human donor with glioblastoma. The CDR3 loop reads CASRPTSGRSRNEQFF. Here the CDR3 DNA reads TGCGCCAGCAGACCGACTAGCGGGAGGTCAAGGAATGAGCAGTTCTTC.